The rows below give T cell receptor beta chains drawn from one sample of a study of cytomegalovirus exposure and HLA in healthy donors. Assay used: immunoSEQ multiplex PCR; TCRdb lists only in-frame clones, some missing. The table has over 100,000 clones, roughly 73% seen once. Sequenced: PBMCs. The receptors come from a woman in her 30s in good health and CMV-seronegative. Each CDR3 is given without its conserved first and last residue.

CDR3 protein: ASSSRANYGYT
V gene: TRBV2
J gene: TRBJ1-2
CDR3 length: 11

CDR3 protein: ASSPGAGNDGYT
V gene: TRBV11-2
J gene: TRBJ1-2
CDR3 length: 12

CDR3 protein: ASSEYRGLRGEQF
V gene: TRBV25-1
J gene: TRBJ2-1
CDR3 length: 13

CDR3 protein: ASSQETTSYEQY
V gene: TRBV4-2
J gene: TRBJ2-7
CDR3 length: 12

CDR3 protein: ASSLREGNTGELF
V gene: TRBV7-6
J gene: TRBJ2-2
CDR3 length: 13

CDR3 protein: AWGALGTQY
V gene: TRBV30
J gene: TRBJ2-5
CDR3 length: 9

CDR3 protein: ASSLWGNDRELSQPQH
V gene: TRBV7-9
J gene: TRBJ1-5
CDR3 length: 16

CDR3 protein: ASSRVSNQPQH
V gene: TRBV7-6
J gene: TRBJ1-5
CDR3 length: 11

CDR3 protein: SVAEAGWADTQY
V gene: TRBV29-1
J gene: TRBJ2-3
CDR3 length: 12

CDR3 protein: ASSLELAGGYNEQF
V gene: TRBV11-3
J gene: TRBJ2-1
CDR3 length: 14

CDR3 protein: ASSQEGTGGNQPQH
V gene: TRBV4-2
J gene: TRBJ1-5
CDR3 length: 14

CDR3 protein: ASSDDRGIVGYTEAF
V gene: TRBV2
J gene: TRBJ1-1
CDR3 length: 15

CDR3 protein: ASSGPDRAENGYT
V gene: TRBV6-6
J gene: TRBJ1-2
CDR3 length: 13

CDR3 protein: SVARTSGKETQY
V gene: TRBV29-1
J gene: TRBJ2-5
CDR3 length: 12

CDR3 protein: ASSWGGGDNEQF
V gene: TRBV19
J gene: TRBJ2-1
CDR3 length: 12

CDR3 protein: ASSLGFLLGTQY
V gene: TRBV7-9
J gene: TRBJ2-3
CDR3 length: 12

CDR3 protein: ASSQTSGGSPLH
V gene: TRBV14
J gene: TRBJ1-6
CDR3 length: 12

CDR3 protein: ASSLGPSLYEQY
V gene: TRBV5-1
J gene: TRBJ2-7
CDR3 length: 12

CDR3 protein: ASTSWGLGYT
V gene: TRBV7-9
J gene: TRBJ1-2
CDR3 length: 10

CDR3 protein: ASSWPKGTGNEKLF
V gene: TRBV5-5
J gene: TRBJ1-4
CDR3 length: 14

CDR3 protein: ASSQERGSYEQY
V gene: TRBV14
J gene: TRBJ2-7
CDR3 length: 12

CDR3 protein: ASSTGTSGGSEQF
V gene: TRBV5-4
J gene: TRBJ2-1
CDR3 length: 13

CDR3 protein: AWSVTGNAYGYT
V gene: TRBV30
J gene: TRBJ1-2
CDR3 length: 12

CDR3 protein: AWSSTGYTEAF
V gene: TRBV30
J gene: TRBJ1-1
CDR3 length: 11

CDR3 protein: ASSLSSGSYEQY
V gene: TRBV27
J gene: TRBJ2-7
CDR3 length: 12

CDR3 protein: SVGTTGQTNTEAF
V gene: TRBV29-1
J gene: TRBJ1-1
CDR3 length: 13

CDR3 protein: ASSSPGFEQY
V gene: TRBV5-4
J gene: TRBJ2-7
CDR3 length: 10

CDR3 protein: ASSESTGDGYT
V gene: TRBV10-1
J gene: TRBJ1-2
CDR3 length: 11